The sample holds a few counts of the clone carrying this T cell receptor beta chain. The data belong to a study of Graves' ophthalmopathy and Graves' hyperthyroidism. Under 3 months in duration, the ophthalmopathy in affected donors had moderate-to-severe activity, CAS ≥3 and NOSPECS ≥4. The authors amplified TCR beta CDR3 regions from RNA transcripts. The first round was an RT-PCR with HTBI primers, and the second round was a multiplex PCR. MiXCR, run by TCRdb on the multiplex PCR reads, gives a single entry per CDR3 protein. The data hold 150,000 or so distinct CDR3 sequences, with approximately 40% observed a single time. V gave up 2 bases and J gave up 1 base, with 12 bases separating them. In germline, CDR1 is PRHDT, CDR2 FYEKMQ (reference sequence). The CDR3 loop spans 15 amino acids.

The sequencing input was peripheral blood. This chain connects TRBV13 to TRBJ2-7; D may match TRBD1 or TRBD2 (6 bases each). This TCR was sampled from a man aged 25 to 40 with Graves' ophthalmopathy. The CDR3 nucleotides read TGTGCCAGCAGCTTAAGACAGGAGGGGTCCTACGAGCAGTACTTC. Translation: CASSLRQEGSYEQYF.